These 32 T cell receptor beta chains were sequenced from one sample in a study of human T cells and chemical hapten exposure. Time point given: patch test 2, 6 weeks after DPC sensitization. Treatment described: therapeutic diphenylcyclopropenone sensitization with weekly scalp DPC. TCRdb called the RACE reads again in MiXCR, with one record for every CDR3 protein. Among around 82,000 distinct CDR3 sequences listed, 6.6% were seen once. Sample: whole blood, taken in connection with sensitization to the hapten diphenylcyclopropenone (DPC). The source of these receptors is a woman under 40 with alopecia areata. Some clones in this sample may be carry-over from other donors' samples.

V gene TRBV12-3 or TRBV12-4 combines with J gene TRBJ2-2; D is perhaps TRBD2 (6 bases). The CDR3 spans 14 residues. V was cut by 8 bases and J by 3 bases, with 13 bases left in between. CDR3 in DNA: TGTGCCAGCGGGAATCGGGGGTACACCGGGGAGCTGTTTTTT. This sequence encodes CASGNRGYTGELFF.

This clonotype was found many times. The rearrangement joins TRBV7-2 to TRBJ2-7; D not resolved. Germline V gene data show CDR1 as SGHTA and CDR2 as FQGNSA. Trimming removed 5 bases from V and 3 bases from J, with 11 bases in between. This CDR3 comprises 13 residues. The CDR3 sequence: CASSLGSGYEQYF. Written as DNA, the CDR3 is TGTGCCAGCAGCCTGGGTTCGGGCTACGAGCAGTACTTC. Filled out from reference TRBV7-2 and TRBJ2-7, the complete variable domain reads GAGVSQSPSNKVTEKGKDVELRCDPISGHTALYWYRQSLGQGLEFLIYFQGNSAPDKSGLPSDRFSAERTGGSVSTLTIQRTQQEDSAVYLCASSLGSGYEQYFGPGTRLTVT.

At least ten counts were recorded for this clonotype. This chain links TRBV3-1 with TRBJ2-7; D may be TRBD2 (6 bases). Per the germline V gene, CDR1 is LGHDT and CDR2 is YNNKEL (reference sequence). The V and J ends lost 1 base and 2 bases respectively, with 12 bases between them. The CDR3 runs 15 residues. CDR3 nucleotide sequence: TGTGCCAGCAGCCAAGCAGGTAGCGGACCCTACGAGCAGTACTTC. Amino acids: CASSQAGSGPYEQYF.

This chain uses TRBV12-5 with TRBJ2-2, with D possibly being TRBD2 (5 bases). The CDR3 is made up of 12 amino acids. Trimming removed 7 bases from V and 5 bases from J, with 8 bases in between. The V gene's germline CDR1 is LGHNT and CDR2 FRNRAP. CDR3 region: CASAGVTGELFF. CDR3 bases: TGTGCTAGTGCCGGGGTAACCGGGGAGCTGTTTTTT. The complete variable domain, with remaining parts taken from reference TRBV12-5 and TRBJ2-2, reads DARVTQTPRHKVTEMGQEVTMRCQPILGHNTVFWYRQTMMQGLELLAYFRNRAPLDDSGMPKDRFSAEMPDATLATLKIQPSEPRDSAVYFCASAGVTGELFFGEGSRLTVL.

This clonotype was picked up many times. The J gene is TRBJ1-2, the V gene TRBV6-5, with D perhaps matching TRBD1 (6 bases). CDR3 size: 14 residues. The germline V gene encodes CDR1 MNHEY and CDR2 SVGAGI. Deletions cut 4 bases from V and 7 bases from J, with 16 bases between. The CDR3 nucleotides are TGTGCCAGCAGTTCACAGGGAGGGGGGCCTGGCTACACCTTC. It yields the protein CASSSQGGGPGYTF.

Many counts were recorded for this clonotype. CDR3 amino acids: CASSLDTSEAFF. As DNA, the CDR3 is TGTGCCAGCAGCTTAGACACCTCTGAAGCTTTCTTT. V and J are TRBV7-9 and TRBJ1-1; D not certain. This CDR3 region has 12 residues. CDR1 SEHNR and CDR2 FQNEAQ come from the germline V gene (reference sequence). V lost 1 base and J 6 bases, leaving 6 bases between the germline ends. Looking up the rest from reference TRBV7-9 and TRBJ1-1 gives the full variable domain: DTGVSQNPRHKITKRGQNVTFRCDPISEHNRLYWYRQTLGQGPEFLTYFQNEAQLEKSRLLSDRFSAERPKGSFSTLEIQRTEQGDSAMYLCASSLDTSEAFFGQGTRLTVV.

The chain links TRBV14 to TRBJ2-4, with D possibly TRBD1 on 6 matching bases. The CDR3 consists of 14 residues. Deletions cut 4 bases from V and 9 bases from J, with 16 bases between. Germline V gene lookup returns CDR1 SGHDN and CDR2 FVKESK. This CDR3 is CASSPTGQLGIQYF. The DNA for the CDR3 is TGTGCCAGCAGCCCTACAGGGCAGCTGGGCATTCAGTACTTC. The variable domain in full, completed from reference TRBV14 and TRBJ2-4, reads EAGVTQFPSHSVIEKGQTVTLRCDPISGHDNLYWYRRVMGKEIKFLLHFVKESKQDESGMPNNRFLAERTGGTYSTLKVQPAELEDSGVYFCASSPTGQLGIQYFGAGTRLSVL.

A remark on this clonotype: With a much larger clone just one base away, this may be a read error. The chain is built from TRBV2 and TRBJ2-6, with a weak D call TRBD1 (6 bases). The germline V and J ends were trimmed by 6 bases and 3 bases, with 24 bases remaining between them. The CDR3 loop spans 19 amino acids. CDR1 is SNHLY, CDR2 FYNNEI, per germline. The DNA for the CDR3 is TGTGCCAGCAGCTCGCACCGGGACAAGGGGCATAGTGGGGCCAACGTCCTGACTTTC. Its translation: CASSSHRDKGHSGANVLTF.

This clonotype was recorded many times. The J gene is TRBJ2-1, the V gene TRBV20-1; D is possibly TRBD2 (6 bases). Germline V lookup: CDR1 DFQATT, CDR2 SNEGSKA (reference sequence). V dropped 7 bases and J dropped 3 bases, with 7 bases sitting between them. The CDR3 runs to 11 residues. CDR3 nucleotide sequence: TGCAGTGGGGGGGTCTACAATGAGCAGTTCTTC. This gives the protein CSGGVYNEQFF.

This clonotype was recorded many times. This chain links TRBV9 with TRBJ2-7; possibly TRBD1 or TRBD2 for D (5 bases each). V lost 4 bases and J 0 bases, leaving 20 bases between the germline ends. Germline CDR1 SGDLS, CDR2 YYNGEE. This CDR3 region has 17 residues. As DNA, the CDR3 is TGTGCCAGCAGCCCCCGGGACCGCAGTGGGCCCTCCTACGAGCAGTACTTC. It specifies CASSPRDRSGPSYEQYF.

J is TRBJ1-1 and V is TRBV10-2, with D unresolved. CDR1 is WSHSY and CDR2 is SAAADI in the germline V gene. Trimming cost V 4 bases and J 1 base, with 7 bases left between them. The CDR3 sequence is 13 residues long. The CDR3 loop is CASSVQPNTEAFF. DNA for the CDR3: TGCGCCAGCAGTGTTCAGCCGAACACTGAAGCTTTCTTT.

In this sample, this clonotype turned up many times. CDR3 protein: CASSPHGGAGSPLHF. The CDR3 DNA sequence: TGTGCCAGCAGCCCCCACGGGGGGGCGGGTTCACCCCTCCACTTT. The gene calls are TRBV7-9 and TRBJ1-6, with D perhaps TRBD1 (6 bases). The CDR3 loop spans 15 amino acids. The V and J ends lost 5 bases and 9 bases respectively, with 17 bases between them. The germline V gene has CDR1 SEHNR and CDR2 FQNEAQ (reference sequence). Together with reference TRBV7-9 and TRBJ1-6, the CDR3 gives the full variable domain: DTGVSQNPRHKITKRGQNVTFRCDPISEHNRLYWYRQTLGQGPEFLTYFQNEAQLEKSRLLSDRFSAERPKGSFSTLEIQRTEQGDSAMYLCASSPHGGAGSPLHFGNGTRLTVT.

A few counts support this clonotype. This chain uses TRBV19 with TRBJ1-2, with 10 bases aligning to TRBD1. The CDR3 has 15 amino acids. V lost 5 bases, J lost 4 bases, and 7 bases stayed unmatched. Looked up from germline, CDR1 is LNHDA and CDR2 is SQIVND (reference sequence). The CDR3 DNA reads TGTGCCAGTAGTTCCTCCGGGACAGGGGTCTATGGCTACACCTTC. This sequence encodes CASSSSGTGVYGYTF. The full variable domain, its missing parts supplied by reference TRBV19 and TRBJ1-2, is DGGITQSPKYLFRKEGQNVTLSCEQNLNHDAMYWYRQDPGQGLRLIYYSQIVNDFQKGDIAEGYSVSREKKESFPLTVTSAQKNPTAFYLCASSSSGTGVYGYTFGSGTRLTVV.

Ten or more counts support this clonotype. The rearrangement joins TRBV25-1 to TRBJ2-3, with D possibly being TRBD2 (5 bases). Germline CDR1 MGHDK, CDR2 SYGVNS. The V and J ends lost 2 bases and 6 bases respectively, with 12 bases between them. The CDR3 extends over 14 amino acids. CDR3 sequence (DNA): TGTGCCAGCAGTGAAATTGGGGAGCGGGATACGCAGTATTTT. Its translation is CASSEIGERDTQYF.

This clonotype has a handful of counts. The chain recombines TRBV19 with TRBJ2-2, with 10 bases lining up with TRBD2. CDR1 is LNHDA, CDR2 SQIVND, per germline (reference sequence). J lost 4 bases, V lost 9 bases, and 5 bases had no gene match. This CDR3 has 14 residues. In DNA, the CDR3 is TGTGCCAGCGGACTAGCGGTCGGCACCGGGGAGCTGTTTTTT. Encoded protein: CASGLAVGTGELFF.

There are a few counts of this clonotype. The gene calls are TRBV20-1 and TRBJ2-3; 11 bases align to TRBD2. Germline CDR1 reads DFQATT; CDR2 reads SNEGSKA (reference sequence). Trimming took 1 base from V and 3 from J; bases not matched to a gene: 0. The length of the CDR3 is 14 residues. For the CDR3, the DNA is TGCAGTGCTAGAGGACTAGCGGGGACAGATACGCAGTATTTT. Translated, it gives CSARGLAGTDTQYF.

This clonotype occurred many times. This chain connects TRBV9 to TRBJ1-2; TRBD1 aligns across 7 bases. Germline loops: CDR1 SGDLS, CDR2 YYNGEE. The CDR3 sequence is 15 residues long. V dropped 3 bases and J dropped 4; count of bases not matched to a gene: 9. The chain's CDR3 is CASSAPRQGRYGYTF. CDR3 sequence (DNA): TGTGCCAGCAGCGCCCCCCGACAGGGCCGCTATGGCTACACCTTC. Together with reference TRBV9 and TRBJ1-2, the CDR3 gives the full variable domain: DSGVTQTPKHLITATGQRVTLRCSPRSGDLSVYWYQQSLDQGLQFLIQYYNGEERAKGNILERFSAQQFPDLHSELNLSSLELGDSALYFCASSAPRQGRYGYTFGSGTRLTVV.

Ten or more counts support this clonotype. This chain connects TRBV29-1 to TRBJ1-2, with 9 bases matching TRBD1. J lost 7 bases, V lost 4 bases, and 10 bases had no gene match. The germline CDR1 and CDR2 sequences are SQVTM and ANQGSEA. CDR3 length: 14 amino acids. In DNA form, the CDR3 reads TGCAGCGTTGCTTACACCCTACAGGGGGCTGGCTACACCTTC. Protein sequence: CSVAYTLQGAGYTF.

This clonotype was counted at least ten times. The chain combines TRBV2 with TRBJ2-3, with D possibly matching TRBD1 (5 bases). The germline V gene has CDR1 SNHLY and CDR2 FYNNEI. The CDR3 has 14 residues. V shed 7 bases and J shed 2 bases, with 13 bases lying between them. Here the CDR3 DNA reads TGTGCCAGCAAGAGAGGCAGGGCCACAGATACGCAGTATTTT. It is translated as CASKRGRATDTQYF.

This clonotype was observed many times. The gene calls are TRBV29-1 and TRBJ2-1; D gene ambiguous. Trimming removed 3 bases at V and 4 bases at J, with 10 bases between. The CDR3 totals 13 residues. Germline CDR1 is SQVTM and CDR2 is ANQGSEA. CDR3 sequence: CSVEVPVYNEQFF. The CDR3 region has the DNA TGCAGCGTTGAGGTCCCAGTATACAATGAGCAGTTCTTC.

The sample holds many counts of this clonotype. This chain links TRBV5-1 with TRBJ1-5, with 7 bases identical to TRBD1. V was clipped by 4 bases and J by 5 bases; unmatched bases: 6. This CDR3 contains 14 residues. Per germline, CDR1 SGHRS and CDR2 YFSETQ. Here the CDR3 DNA reads TGCGCCAGCAGCCAAGGGGGCGGTGATCAGCCCCAGCATTTT. It specifies CASSQGGGDQPQHF.

This clonotype was picked up a small number of times. The rearrangement joins TRBV12-3 or TRBV12-4 to TRBJ1-2; TRBD1 matches at 10 bases. The CDR3 extends over 15 amino acids. J lost 6 bases, V lost 6 bases, and 10 bases had no gene match. CDR3 in DNA: TGTGCCAGCAGGATCATAACGACAGGGGGCGATGGCTACACCTTC. Translating gives CASRIITTGGDGYTF.

In this sample, this clonotype turned up many times. The CDR3 DNA reads as TGTGCCAGCAGCTTAGGAGGACTGGACTCCATGAGGGGCACAGATACGCAGTATTTT. As protein: CASSLGGLDSMRGTDTQYF. The chain is built from TRBV11-3 and TRBJ2-3, with D possibly matching TRBD2 (5 bases). Trimming cost V 1 base and J 1 base, with 21 bases left between them. CDR3 length equals 19 residues. In germline, CDR1 is SGHNT, CDR2 YENEEA. Full variable domain (missing parts from reference TRBV11-3 and TRBJ2-3): EAGVVQSPRYKIIEKKQPVAFWCNPISGHNTLYWYLQNLGQGPELLIRYENEEAVDDSQLPKDRFSAERLKGVDSTLKIQPAELGDSAVYLCASSLGGLDSMRGTDTQYFGPGTRLTVL.

The table lists this clonotype with many counts. The rearrangement uses TRBV12-3 or TRBV12-4 and TRBJ1-1, with 9 nucleotides matching TRBD1. The J segment lost 7 bases and the V segment lost 1 base, leaving 7 bases of the junction unmatched. The CDR3 sequence is 15 residues long. The CDR3 sequence: CASSLEGQGKVEAFF. CDR3 nucleotides: TGTGCCAGCAGTTTAGAAGGACAGGGGAAGGTTGAAGCTTTCTTT.

In this sample, this clonotype turned up a few times. The rearrangement links TRBV6-1 to TRBJ1-6; possible D gene TRBD1, 6 bases. There are 17 residues in the CDR3. Germline loops: CDR1 MNHNS, CDR2 SASEGT. Trimming left V 2 bases short and J 13 bases short, with 24 bases between. The CDR3, as DNA: TGTGCCAGCAGTGAAAGTTTTGGGGACATGGGCCTATATCCCCTCCACTTT. This sequence encodes CASSESFGDMGLYPLHF.

The V gene is TRBV6-1, the J gene TRBJ1-2; D not resolved. Germline V CDR1 and CDR2: MNHNS, SASEGT. Trimming stripped 2 bases from V and 4 bases from J, with 14 bases between. The CDR3 length is 15 residues. CDR3 region: CASSEYVGKGYGYTF. In nucleotides, the CDR3 is TGTGCCAGCAGTGAATACGTGGGGAAGGGCTATGGCTACACCTTC.

By its share, this clonotype is medium-sized. The gene calls are TRBV30 and TRBJ2-5; 14 positions match TRBD2. Germline assignment: CDR1 GTSNPN and CDR2 SVGIG (reference sequence). V lost 3 bases, J lost 4 bases, and 4 bases stayed unmatched. The CDR3 loop spans 15 amino acids. The CDR3, as DNA: TGTGCCTGGAGCGCGACTAGCGGGGGGGTAGAGACCCAGTACTTC. As protein: CAWSATSGGVETQYF.

This clonotype was counted at least ten times. The CDR3 spells CASSSVGNTEAFF. CDR3 bases: TGTGCCAGCAGTTCCGTAGGGAACACTGAAGCTTTCTTT. V and J are TRBV12-3 or TRBV12-4 and TRBJ1-1; D is unresolved. The CDR3 has 13 residues. V lost 4 bases to trimming and J lost 1 base, with 7 bases between them.

This clonotype was observed at least ten times. This sequence joins TRBV7-3 and TRBJ1-6, with TRBD1 as a possible D gene (5 bases). This CDR3 is 15 amino acids long. V was shortened by 1 base and J by 7 bases, with 11 bases between the two germline ends. Per the germline V gene, CDR1 is SGHTA and CDR2 is FQGTGA. CDR3 in DNA: TGTGCCAGCAGCTTAATGGGGCAGGCGAATTCACCCCTCCACTTT. Protein sequence: CASSLMGQANSPLHF.

A few counts support this clonotype. The chain joins TRBV5-6 to TRBJ1-2, with 8 positions matching TRBD1. J gave up 4 bases and V 5 bases, and 10 bases lay outside the gene matches. Germline assignment: CDR1 SGHDT and CDR2 YYEEEE. This CDR3 region has 15 residues. The CDR3, as DNA: TGTGCCAGCAGTCGGACAGGGACTTCGTTCTATGGCTACACCTTC. It translates to CASSRTGTSFYGYTF. The whole variable domain, filled in from reference TRBV5-6 and TRBJ1-2, reads DAGVTQSPTHLIKTRGQQVTLRCSPKSGHDTVSWYQQALGQGPQFIFQYYEEEERQRGNFPDRFSGHQFPNYSSELNVNALLLGDSALYLCASSRTGTSFYGYTFGSGTRLTVV.

This clonotype has just a few counts. The chain combines TRBV29-1 with TRBJ1-2, with no clear D. This CDR3 has 13 residues. V lost 5 bases and J 3 bases, leaving 13 bases between the germline ends. From germline, CDR1 is SQVTM and CDR2 ANQGSEA. Written as DNA, the CDR3 is TGCAGCGTTCGGACGGACTCGTACTATGGCTACACCTTC. Its translation: CSVRTDSYYGYTF.

This clonotype showed up many times. V usage is TRBV6-6 and J usage is TRBJ1-1, with TRBD1 as a possible D gene (5 bases). Germline values: CDR1 MNHNY, CDR2 SVGAGI (reference sequence). V was shortened by 4 bases and J by 1 base, with 7 bases between the two germline ends. This CDR3 comprises 13 residues. The CDR3 bases are TGTGCCAGCAGTTGGACATCGAACACTGAAGCTTTCTTT. Protein sequence: CASSWTSNTEAFF.